The 3 T cell receptor beta chains below were found in one sample sequenced in a study of blood T cell repertoires in COVID-19 (dated by TCRdb to 2018 to 2021). The method behind the library was the immunoSEQ multiplex PCR assay. TCRdb holds this immuneACCESS table with in-frame rearrangements only. Some clones are missing; in checked studies, unresolved V genes explain under half, and the rest has no known cause. The table for this sample lists 180,000 or so clones; about 80% of them were counted only once. Of the sample, approximately 9.9% falls within the top ten clones. Sequencing input: PBMCs or T cells enriched from blood (not recorded which). These receptors were collected from a man aged 50 to 60 who had recovered from COVID-19.

This clone was recorded a few times. This chain uses TRBV30 with TRBJ1-3, with D unclear. V was pared by 2 bases and J by 0 bases, with 17 bases between. Germline lookup yields CDR1 GTSNPN and CDR2 SVGIG (reference sequence). The CDR3 runs to 17 residues. The DNA for the CDR3 is TGTGCCTGGAGTCCCCGGGGTCGAACCCTCTCTGGAAACACCATATATTTT. Translated: CAWSPRGRTLSGNTIYF.

The chain's CDR3 is CASSIGYNNSPLHF. The DNA for the CDR3 is TGTGCCAGTAGTATCGGGTATAATAATTCACCCCTCCACTTT. The chain combines TRBV19 with TRBJ1-6; D unresolved. The CDR3 consists of 14 residues. The ends were cut back, 3 bases at V and 5 bases at J, with 8 bases in the middle. Per the germline V gene, CDR1 is LNHDA and CDR2 is SQIVND (reference sequence).

The chain recombines TRBV6-5 with TRBJ2-5; 9 nucleotides align to TRBD2. V was pared by 4 bases and J by 2 bases, with 5 bases of the junction left unmatched. Per germline, CDR1 MNHEY and CDR2 SVGAGI. The CDR3 runs to 15 residues. The chain's CDR3 is CASSFLAGLQETQYF. The CDR3 DNA is TGTGCCAGCAGTTTCCTAGCGGGGTTACAAGAGACCCAGTACTTC.